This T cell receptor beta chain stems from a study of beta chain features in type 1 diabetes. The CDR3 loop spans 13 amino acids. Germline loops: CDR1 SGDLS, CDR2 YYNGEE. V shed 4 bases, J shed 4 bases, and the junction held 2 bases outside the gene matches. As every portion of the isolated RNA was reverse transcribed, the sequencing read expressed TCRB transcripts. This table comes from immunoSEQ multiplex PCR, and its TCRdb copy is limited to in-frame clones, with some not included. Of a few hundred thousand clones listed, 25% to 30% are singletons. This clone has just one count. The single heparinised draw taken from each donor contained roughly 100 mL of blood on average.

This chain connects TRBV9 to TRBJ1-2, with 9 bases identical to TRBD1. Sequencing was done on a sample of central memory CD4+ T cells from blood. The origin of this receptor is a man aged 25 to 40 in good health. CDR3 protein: CASSRDRVYGYTF. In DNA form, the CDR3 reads TGTGCCAGCAGCCGGGACAGGGTCTATGGCTACACCTTC. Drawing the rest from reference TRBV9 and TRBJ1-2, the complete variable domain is DSGVTQTPKHLITATGQRVTLRCSPRSGDLSVYWYQQSLDQGLQFLIQYYNGEERAKGNILERFSAQQFPDLHSELNLSSLELGDSALYFCASSRDRVYGYTFGSGTRLTVV.